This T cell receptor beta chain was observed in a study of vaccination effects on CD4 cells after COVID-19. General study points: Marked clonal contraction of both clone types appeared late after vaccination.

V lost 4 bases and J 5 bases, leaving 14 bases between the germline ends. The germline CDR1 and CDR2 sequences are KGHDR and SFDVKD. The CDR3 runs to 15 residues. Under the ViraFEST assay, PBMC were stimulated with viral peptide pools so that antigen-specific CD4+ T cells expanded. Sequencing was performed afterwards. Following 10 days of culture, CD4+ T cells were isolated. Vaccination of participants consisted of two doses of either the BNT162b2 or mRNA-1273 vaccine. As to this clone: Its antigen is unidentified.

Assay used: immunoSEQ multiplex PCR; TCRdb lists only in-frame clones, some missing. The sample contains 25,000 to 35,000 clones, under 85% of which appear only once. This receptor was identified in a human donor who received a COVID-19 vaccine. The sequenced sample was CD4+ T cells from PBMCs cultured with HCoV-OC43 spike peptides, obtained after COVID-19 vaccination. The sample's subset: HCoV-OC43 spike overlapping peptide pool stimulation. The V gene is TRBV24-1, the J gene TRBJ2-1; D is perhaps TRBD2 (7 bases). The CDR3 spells CATSDGGGADNEQFF. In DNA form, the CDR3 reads TGTGCCACCAGTGACGGAGGGGGGGCGGACAATGAGCAGTTCTTC.